Presented here are 27 T cell receptor beta chains from one specimen sequenced in a study of T cell changes during pregnancy in multiple sclerosis. Clones were read by immunoSEQ multiplex PCR, and TCRdb kept only the in-frame ones, dropping some. The repertoire holds 75,000 to 80,000 clones, with 85% to 95% as singletons. Sequences were derived from peripheral blood, sampled after pregnancy. The receptors were sampled from a female donor in good health, enrolled as a control in a pregnancy study.

This rearrangement joins TRBV30 to TRBJ2-1; maybe TRBD2 (6 bases). V was clipped by 3 bases and J by 2 bases, with 14 bases between them. The CDR3 consists of 15 residues. Germline loops: CDR1 GTSNPN, CDR2 SVGIG (reference sequence). CDR3 region: CAWRGGSGPYNEQFF. CDR3 coding DNA: TGTGCCTGGAGGGGGGGATCGGGGCCCTACAATGAGCAGTTCTTC.

The gene calls are TRBV5-1 and TRBJ2-7; D is perhaps TRBD1 (7 bases). Trimming took off 4 bases at V and 7 bases at J, with 18 bases between the two ends. Germline CDR1 SGHRS, CDR2 YFSETQ. The CDR3 totals 14 residues. The CDR3 nucleotides are TGCGCCAGCAGCCGGGATGGCAGGGGGGAAGAGCAGTACTTC. It specifies CASSRDGRGEEQYF. Looking up the rest from reference TRBV5-1 and TRBJ2-7 gives the full variable domain: KAGVTQTPRYLIKTRGQQVTLSCSPISGHRSVSWYQQTPGQGLQFLFEYFSETQRNKGNFPGRFSGRQFSNSRSEMNVSTLELGDSALYLCASSRDGRGEEQYFGPGTRLTVT.

The CDR3 nucleotides are TGTGCCAGCTCATCGCAGGGACAGGGGAGGCAGCCCCAGCATTTT. Its protein product is CASSSQGQGRQPQHF. The chain uses TRBV18 and TRBJ1-5, with 10 bases lining up with TRBD1. The germline V gene has CDR1 KGHSH and CDR2 LQKENI. The CDR3 has 15 residues. Unmatched junction bases numbered 8, after V lost 5 bases and J lost 7 bases.

This clone was seen just once. V gene TRBV6-1 combines with J gene TRBJ2-1, with D perhaps TRBD1 (5 bases). Germline CDR1 MNHNS, CDR2 SASEGT. CDR3 size: 15 residues. Trimming took off 4 bases at V and 2 bases at J, with 12 bases between the two ends. CDR3 sequence reads: CASSGGLSPYNEQFF. The CDR3 bases are TGTGCCAGCAGTGGGGGCCTCTCCCCCTACAATGAGCAGTTCTTC.

The V and J genes are TRBV7-9 and TRBJ1-4; weak D call: TRBD1 (6 bases). The V gene lost 5 bases and the J gene lost 0 bases, with 13 bases spanning the gap. The CDR3 covers 16 residues. CDR1 is SEHNR and CDR2 is FQNEAQ in the germline V gene (reference sequence). The chain's CDR3 is CASSNGQLATNEKLFF. The DNA of the CDR3 is TGTGCCAGCAGCAACGGACAGCTCGCAACTAATGAAAAACTGTTTTTT.

The rearrangement joins TRBV2 to TRBJ1-1, with D perhaps TRBD1 (5 bases). The CDR3 runs to 15 residues. Germline CDR1 is SNHLY and CDR2 is FYNNEI. The V end was cut by 6 bases, the J end by 1 base, with 15 bases between. Here the CDR3 DNA reads TGTGCCAGCAGAGGAGTGGGGGGAAGGAACACTGAAGCTTTCTTT. It is translated as CASRGVGGRNTEAFF.

The V and J genes are TRBV29-1 and TRBJ2-1; D might be TRBD1 (5 bases). With 6 bases removed from V and 3 bases from J, the gap between germline ends came to 18 bases. Germline CDR1 SQVTM, CDR2 ANQGSEA. This CDR3 spans 15 amino acids. The CDR3 loop reads CSVDVQGLSYNEQFF. Here the CDR3 DNA reads TGCAGCGTCGACGTTCAGGGCTTAAGCTACAATGAGCAGTTCTTC.

The gene calls are TRBV18 and TRBJ1-1; D uncertain. V gave up 6 bases and J gave up 1 base, with 9 bases separating them. CDR3 length equals 13 residues. Germline lookup yields CDR1 KGHSH and CDR2 LQKENI. CDR3 amino acids: CASSPGENTEAFF. The CDR3 nucleotides read TGTGCCAGCTCGCCGGGAGAGAACACTGAAGCTTTCTTT.

V is TRBV5-4 and J is TRBJ2-5, with 7 bases matching TRBD1. V lost 1 base, J lost 5 bases, and 8 bases stayed unmatched. Germline V lookup: CDR1 SGHNT, CDR2 YYREEE (reference sequence). CDR3 length: 15 residues. CDR3 in amino acids: CASSLSAGGLETQYF. DNA of the CDR3: TGTGCCAGCAGCTTGAGTGCAGGGGGTTTGGAGACCCAGTACTTC.

This chain uses TRBV7-9 with TRBJ2-7; 7 bases fit TRBD1. CDR1 is SEHNR, CDR2 FQNEAQ, per germline (reference sequence). V lost 5 bases, J lost 2 bases, and 9 bases stayed unmatched. The CDR3 sequence is 15 residues long. CDR3 sequence: CASSPPGQVTYEQYF. The CDR3 nucleotides are TGTGCCAGCAGCCCTCCAGGACAGGTGACCTACGAGCAGTACTTC. The full variable domain, rest sourced from reference TRBV7-9 and TRBJ2-7, is DTGVSQNPRHKITKRGQNVTFRCDPISEHNRLYWYRQTLGQGPEFLTYFQNEAQLEKSRLLSDRFSAERPKGSFSTLEIQRTEQGDSAMYLCASSPPGQVTYEQYFGPGTRLTVT.

The CDR3 coding sequence is TGCAGCGTTGACCCCCAGCAGGCAGGGTCGGGTAAAAATGAAGCTTTCTTT. Its translation is CSVDPQQAGSGKNEAFF. The chain recombines TRBV29-1 with TRBJ1-1, with D perhaps matching TRBD1 (5 bases). V gave up 3 bases and J gave up 7 bases, with 27 bases separating them. The CDR3 extends over 17 amino acids. The V gene's germline CDR1 is SQVTM and CDR2 ANQGSEA.

The rearrangement uses TRBV10-3 and TRBJ2-1, with TRBD2 matching 7 bases. Germline CDR1 ENHRY, CDR2 SYGVKD. CDR3 length: 14 residues. The ends lost 7 bases at V and 4 bases at J; junction bases unmatched: 7. The CDR3 is CAIMAGARYNEQFF. For the CDR3, the DNA is TGTGCCATCATGGCGGGAGCCAGATACAATGAGCAGTTCTTC.

The genes are TRBV6-5 and TRBJ1-1; 8 nucleotides agree with TRBD1. V lost 2 bases, J lost 4 bases, and 6 bases stayed unmatched. CDR1 and CDR2 (germline): MNHEY, SVGAGI. This CDR3 has 15 amino acids. CDR3: CASSYGTGSPTEAFF. CDR3 nucleotide sequence: TGTGCCAGCAGTTACGGGACAGGCAGTCCCACTGAAGCTTTCTTT.

The J gene is TRBJ1-1, the V gene TRBV18; TRBD1 matches 8 bases. The CDR3 sequence is 17 residues long. Germline loops: CDR1 KGHSH, CDR2 LQKENI. The V gene end was trimmed by 6 bases and the J gene end by 1 base; junction bases not matched to a gene: 13. The CDR3, as DNA: TGTGCCAGCTCTGCCACAGGGGGGGGAGTGGCGAACACTGAAGCTTTCTTT. Translated: CASSATGGGVANTEAFF.

The V call is TRBV7-9, the J call TRBJ1-1; D not certain. Germline CDR1 reads SEHNR; CDR2 reads FQNEAQ (reference sequence). The CDR3 extends over 12 amino acids. Trimming took 0 bases from V and 10 from J, leaving 9 bases between them. DNA of the CDR3: TGTGCCAGCAGCTTAGCAGCGTCGGGAGCTTTCTTT. Residues: CASSLAASGAFF.

The chain combines TRBV7-6 with TRBJ1-2; D gene uncertain. Germline V gene lookup returns CDR1 SGHVS and CDR2 FNYEAQ. Trimming cost V 6 bases and J 4 bases, with 18 bases left between them. This CDR3 region has 15 residues. Here the CDR3 reads CASRPGRRLGYGYTF. In nucleotides, the CDR3 is TGTGCCAGCAGACCCGGCCGCAGGCTGGGCTATGGCTACACCTTC.

The chain has TRBV1 and TRBJ2-1; TRBD2 reflects the table's D call only, with no check against the DNA. TRBV1 is a listed pseudogene. The CDR3 has 16 residues. CDR3 DNA sequence: TGCACCAGCAGCCCCCCGAAGCGGGGTTCCTACAATGAGCAGTTCTTC. It codes for CTSSPPKRGSYNEQFF.

The V and J genes are TRBV18 and TRBJ1-1; the match to TRBD1 covers 7 bases. This CDR3 has 13 residues. Per the germline V gene, CDR1 is KGHSH and CDR2 is LQKENI. The V segment lost 3 bases and the J segment 6 bases; nucleotides outside the gene matches: 4. DNA of the CDR3: TGTGCCAGCTCACCGACAGGGTCATCTGAAGCTTTCTTT. This translates into CASSPTGSSEAFF. Drawing the rest from reference TRBV18 and TRBJ1-1, the complete variable domain is NAGVMQNPRHLVRRRGQEARLRCSPMKGHSHVYWYRQLPEEGLKFMVYLQKENIIDESGMPKERFSAEFPKEGPSILRIQQVVRGDSAAYFCASSPTGSSEAFFGQGTRLTVV.

This chain joins TRBV6-6 and TRBJ2-7; maybe TRBD1 (8 bases). This CDR3 has 13 residues. V lost 4 bases, J lost 4 bases, and 11 bases lay in between. Germline CDR1 reads MNHNY; CDR2 reads SVGAGI (reference sequence). CDR3 residues: CASSSQGGYEQYF. In DNA form, the CDR3 reads TGTGCCAGCAGTTCACAGGGGGGGTACGAGCAGTACTTC.

V is TRBV19 and J is TRBJ2-2, with D unclear. The V end was cut by 7 bases, the J end by 1 base, with 13 bases between. This CDR3 is built from 15 residues. CDR1 and CDR2 (germline): LNHDA, SQIVND (reference sequence). Here the CDR3 DNA reads TGTGCCAGTAACGATCCTCGCGGGAACACCGGGGAGCTGTTTTTT. Residues: CASNDPRGNTGELFF. Variable domain in full (rest from reference TRBV19 and TRBJ2-2): DGGITQSPKYLFRKEGQNVTLSCEQNLNHDAMYWYRQDPGQGLRLIYYSQIVNDFQKGDIAEGYSVSREKKESFPLTVTSAQKNPTAFYLCASNDPRGNTGELFFGEGSRLTVL.

The chain has TRBV7-9 and TRBJ2-1; D is possibly TRBD2 (7 bases). The germline gives CDR1 SEHNR, CDR2 FQNEAQ (reference sequence). Between the trimmed V and J ends, which lost 5 bases and 7 bases, there was a span of 15 bases. This CDR3 comprises 14 residues. CDR3 sequence reads: CASSPKGGGNEQFF. The CDR3 DNA is TGTGCCAGCAGCCCAAAGGGGGGGGGAAATGAGCAGTTCTTC.

CDR3 DNA: TGTGCCACAACCCGGGGGGAGGGCAATCAGCCCCAGCATTTT. The encoded protein is CATTRGEGNQPQHF. The rearrangement uses TRBV19 and TRBJ1-5, with a tentative D call TRBD1 (5 bases). V was shortened by 10 bases and J by 2 bases, with 15 bases between the two germline ends. Germline V CDR1 and CDR2: LNHDA, SQIVND (reference sequence). There are 14 residues in the CDR3.

The chain links TRBV5-6 to TRBJ2-5, with TRBD1 identical over 7 bases. The CDR3 spans 17 residues. Germline-derived CDR1 and CDR2 are SGHDT and YYEEEE. The junction had 14 bases not matched to a gene; V was cut back by 4 bases and J by 2 bases. CDR3 in DNA: TGTGCCAGCAGCCCACCACGACAGGGAATAAGGCAAGAGACCCAGTACTTC. This sequence encodes CASSPPRQGIRQETQYF. The full variable domain, in which reference TRBV5-6 and TRBJ2-5 provide the parts outside the CDR3, is DAGVTQSPTHLIKTRGQQVTLRCSPKSGHDTVSWYQQALGQGPQFIFQYYEEEERQRGNFPDRFSGHQFPNYSSELNVNALLLGDSALYLCASSPPRQGIRQETQYFGPGTRLLVL.

J is TRBJ1-1 and V is TRBV5-1; no clear D. Between the trimmed V and J ends, which lost 3 bases and 0 bases, there was a span of 21 bases. Looked up from germline, CDR1 is SGHRS and CDR2 is YFSETQ. The CDR3 has 18 residues. CDR3 protein: CASSSHRTETTMNTEAFF. In DNA form, the CDR3 reads TGCGCCAGCAGCTCCCACCGAACCGAAACCACTATGAACACTGAAGCTTTCTTT.

V gene TRBV5-8 combines with J gene TRBJ1-2; tentatively, D is TRBD1 (5 bases). Deletions cut 0 bases from V and 2 bases from J, with 20 bases between. The germline CDR1 and CDR2 sequences are SGHTS and YDEGEE. This CDR3 contains 18 residues. CDR3 sequence reads: CASSLARGTAGANYGYTF. CDR3 DNA sequence: TGTGCCAGCAGCTTGGCCCGGGGGACGGCAGGCGCCAACTATGGCTACACCTTC.

This chain links TRBV4-1 with TRBJ1-2, with TRBD1 identical over 9 bases. With 8 bases clipped from V and 6 bases from J, the junction kept 10 bases outside the gene matches. CDR3 size: 14 residues. CDR1 is MGHRA and CDR2 is YSYEKL in the germline V gene. The CDR3 DNA follows: TGCGCCAGCGGTTCCGGGACAGGGTGGAATGGCTACACCTTC. This encodes CASGSGTGWNGYTF.

The V gene is TRBV28, the J gene TRBJ1-5; TRBD1 might be the D (5 bases). V was pared by 4 bases and J by 7 bases, with 17 bases between. CDR3 length: 15 amino acids. The germline V gene encodes CDR1 MDHEN and CDR2 SYDVKM. The CDR3 bases are TGTGCCAGCAGTTGGGCCTTAGGGGTCTGGCAGCCCCAGCATTTT. This gives the protein CASSWALGVWQPQHF.